The clone carrying this TCR beta chain appeared once. This sample is part of a study of CD8 T cells in Susac syndrome. This CDR3 comprises 15 residues. Germline V gives CDR1 LNHNV, CDR2 YYDKDF (reference sequence). With 1 base clipped from V and 8 bases from J, the junction kept 7 bases outside the gene matches. RNA was extracted with the RNeasy kit, and a quantity of roughly 0.45 to 1 ug was reverse transcribed using random hexamers. Amplification of the TCR beta CDR3 was carried out by immunoSEQ multiplex PCR, which spanned a total of 54 Vbeta and 13 Jbeta segments. TCRdb ran MiXCR on the immunoSEQ multiplex PCR reads and lists one entry per CDR3 protein. The sample includes approximately 160,000 distinct CDR3 sequences, approximately 95% of them seen just once. Sequencing of TCR beta was performed on blood CD8+ T cells and on blood CD4+ T cells. CD8+ and CD4+ T cells were negatively isolated; TEMRA cells were FACS-enriched.

The material sequenced was CD4+ T cells from PBMCs. The chain couples TRBV15 to TRBJ1-4, with 7 nucleotides matching TRBD1. The sequence was collected from a human donor with multiple sclerosis. The DNA of the CDR3 is TGTGCCACCAGCAGAGTCACAGGGGTGGAGGAAAAACTGTTTTTT. It is translated as CATSRVTGVEEKLFF.